The 14 T cell receptor beta chains listed next were all sequenced from one sample in a study of vaccination effects on CD4 cells after COVID-19. Antigen-specific CD4+ T cell clonotypes were called by their expansion after viral peptide-pool culture in ViraFEST. Once cultured for approximately 10 days, the cells underwent separation to obtain CD4+ T cells. Infection with SARS-CoV-2 occurred in the person between March and December 2020, and PCR confirmed it. Libraries were prepared by immunoSEQ multiplex PCR; TCRdb keeps only in-frame clonotypes and omits some of them. Here the sample spans tens of thousands of clones, under 80% being singletons. These receptors' antigens are unknown. Sample: CD4+ T cells from PBMCs cultured with HIV peptides, taken before COVID-19 vaccination. As for subset: HIV-1 Nef peptide pool negative control/reference culture. The receptor source for this set is a human donor who had a prior SARS-CoV-2 infection.

The chain uses TRBV15 and TRBJ1-3; D is uncertain. Looked up from germline, CDR1 is LNHNV and CDR2 is YYDKDF (reference sequence). This CDR3 has 15 residues. Trimming shortened V by 0 bases and J by 0 bases, and 6 bases separated the two germline ends. The CDR3 sequence is CATSRDISSGNTIYF. The CDR3 DNA reads TGTGCCACCAGCAGAGATATCAGCTCTGGAAACACCATATATTTT.

This clone was observed a handful of times. This chain uses TRBV2 with TRBJ2-2; D tentatively reads TRBD1 or TRBD2 (5 bases each). V was cut by 6 bases and J by 6 bases, with 14 bases left in between. The CDR3 contains 14 residues. Germline lookup yields CDR1 SNHLY and CDR2 FYNNEI. CDR3 loop: CASRGVLGSGELFF. For the CDR3, the DNA is TGTGCCAGCAGGGGGGTACTAGGGTCCGGGGAGCTGTTTTTT.

V gene TRBV5-4 combines with J gene TRBJ2-1; maybe TRBD2 (5 bases). The CDR3 is made up of 14 amino acids. Germline lookup yields CDR1 SGHNT and CDR2 YYREEE (reference sequence). Between the trimmed V and J ends, which lost 5 bases and 0 bases, there was a span of 9 bases. CDR3 nucleotides: TGTGCCAGCAGTAGAGGGTTCTCCTACAATGAGCAGTTCTTC. Amino acids: CASSRGFSYNEQFF.

The V and J genes are TRBV13 and TRBJ2-1; 8 bases align to TRBD2. The length of the CDR3 is 15 residues. After removal of 5 bases from V and 10 bases from J, the junction contained 13 bases not matched to a gene. Germline V lookup: CDR1 PRHDT, CDR2 FYEKMQ (reference sequence). The CDR3 loop reads CASSPTGLASSEQFF. The CDR3 region has the DNA TGTGCCAGCAGCCCCACCGGACTAGCTAGTTCAGAGCAGTTCTTC.

The chain links TRBV12-3 or TRBV12-4 to TRBJ2-3; D is undetermined. Trimming stripped 4 bases from V and 8 bases from J, with 13 bases between. The CDR3 length is 13 residues. CDR3 DNA sequence: TGTGCCAGCAGTTGGGTGTCAGACGCTACGCAGTATTTT. Its protein is CASSWVSDATQYF.

The CDR3 DNA reads as TGTGCCAGCAGCTTAGTCGGCCGGGGACAGGGGTCTGAAGCTTTCTTT. Protein: CASSLVGRGQGSEAFF. The chain combines TRBV7-8 with TRBJ1-1; 10 nucleotides align to TRBD1. The V and J ends lost 1 base and 6 bases, in that order; junction bases with no gene match: 8. This CDR3 is 16 amino acids long. The V gene's germline CDR1 is SGHVS and CDR2 FQNEAQ.

The rearrangement links TRBV5-1 to TRBJ2-7, with 10 bases aligning to TRBD1. Germline loops: CDR1 SGHRS, CDR2 YFSETQ. This CDR3 region has 16 residues. J was trimmed by 2 bases and V by 0 bases; bases with no gene match: 5. The CDR3 is CASSLAGTGATYEQYF. The DNA for the CDR3 is TGCGCCAGCAGCTTGGCCGGGACAGGGGCGACCTACGAGCAGTACTTC.

This clone was recorded a few times. V gene TRBV6-7 combines with J gene TRBJ1-4; no definite D call. TRBV6-7 counts as an open reading frame of uncertain function. Trimming pared 4 bases from V and 2 bases from J, leaving 14 bases between. The CDR3 runs 16 residues. DNA of the CDR3: TGTGCCAGCAGTTCGCCATTAGGACGGACTAATGAAAAACTGTTTTTT. The encoded protein is CASSSPLGRTNEKLFF.

The chain links TRBV5-5 to TRBJ2-3; perhaps TRBD1 as D (5 bases). In germline, CDR1 is SGHKS, CDR2 YYEKEE (reference sequence). CDR3 length equals 17 residues. Trimming shortened V by 4 bases and J by 2 bases, and 20 bases separated the two germline ends. The CDR3 loop is CASSPFGLDSVTDTQYF. CDR3 DNA: TGTGCCAGCAGCCCTTTCGGCCTAGACAGCGTCACAGATACGCAGTATTTT.

This clone was recorded once. This rearrangement joins TRBV5-1 to TRBJ2-7; D gene ambiguous. Between the trimmed V and J ends, which lost 0 bases and 2 bases, there was a span of 6 bases. Germline CDR1 reads SGHRS; CDR2 reads YFSETQ. The CDR3 runs 13 residues. CDR3: CASSLDTPYEQYF. The CDR3 DNA reads TGCGCCAGCAGCTTGGACACTCCCTACGAGCAGTACTTC.

The V call is TRBV5-1, the J call TRBJ2-3, with D perhaps assigned TRBD1 or TRBD2 (7 bases each). This CDR3 region has 15 residues. Trimming cost V 0 bases and J 4 bases, with 12 bases left between them. Germline assignment: CDR1 SGHRS and CDR2 YFSETQ. The CDR3 region is CASSLGQGGADTQYF. The DNA for the CDR3 is TGCGCCAGCAGCTTGGGACAGGGAGGGGCAGATACGCAGTATTTT.

The chain links TRBV6-2 or TRBV6-3 to TRBJ1-1; 7 bases are shared with TRBD1. Losses at the gene ends were 1 base for V and 0 bases for J; bases not matched to a gene: 5. Germline V gene lookup returns CDR1 MNHEY and CDR2 SVGEGT. The CDR3 extends over 16 amino acids. This CDR3 reads CASSYWQGGVNTEAFF. The CDR3, as DNA: TGTGCCAGCAGTTACTGGCAGGGGGGGGTGAACACTGAAGCTTTCTTT.

This chain connects TRBV11-3 to TRBJ2-7; the match to TRBD1 covers 11 bases. The germline CDR1 and CDR2 sequences are SGHNT and YENEEA. The CDR3 covers 15 residues. J was trimmed by 7 bases and V by 1 base; bases with no gene match: 6. CDR3 in DNA: TGTGCCAGCAGCTTAGCGGGACAGGGGGGCGGAGAGCAGTACTTC. This encodes CASSLAGQGGGEQYF.

The V gene is TRBV21-1, the J gene TRBJ2-2; the listed D gene, TRBD1, was not tested against the DNA. TRBV21-1 corresponds to a pseudogene. The CDR3 spans 16 residues. In nucleotides, the CDR3 is TGTGCCAGCAGCACGAGGGACAGGGAGAACACCGGGGAGCTGTTTTTT. This encodes CASSTRDRENTGELFF.